This passage covers 30 T cell receptor beta chains from one sample sequenced in a study of T cells expressing NK-cell markers (dated by TCRdb to 2020 to 2021). The method behind the library was 5' RACE. The instrument given in TCRdb is Illumina HiSeq 2000. After TCRdb reprocessed the reads, each CDR3 protein sequence was kept as one row, without DNA. The table for this sample shows fewer than 300,000 distinct CDR3 sequences. Roughly 4.2% of the sample belongs to the ten largest clones. Sequenced input: blood T cells: a sorted CD56 or NKG2C T cell subset, CD4+ or CD8+ T cells, or bulk PBMC T cells (not recorded which). The receptors shown here come from a woman aged 18-70 years in good health.

The chain's CDR3 is CSVNRGAGTDTQYF. The chain has TRBV29-1 and TRBJ2-3; TCRdb gives TRBD1 as the D gene, but with no DNA this cannot be confirmed. Germline V gene lookup returns CDR1 SQVTM and CDR2 ANQGSEA. This CDR3 contains 14 residues.

The V gene is TRBV29-1, the J gene TRBJ1-1. CDR3 length: 13 amino acids. CDR1 is SQVTM, CDR2 ANQGSEA, per germline. Here the CDR3 reads CSSRGGKNTEAFF.

The chain has TRBV5-1 and TRBJ1-1. CDR3 length equals 12 residues. CDR1 and CDR2 from the germline V gene are SGHRS and YFSETQ. The CDR3 loop reads CASGRVNTEAFF.

The J gene is TRBJ2-3, the V gene TRBV20-1; the TCRdb D gene call, TRBD2, has no DNA to confirm it. CDR3 length: 17 amino acids. Germline CDR1 DFQATT, CDR2 SNEGSKA (reference sequence). CDR3 sequence: CSARRPFSGRADDTQYF.

The chain links TRBV4-1 to TRBJ1-1; TCRdb lists TRBD1, though no DNA is available to test this call. The germline CDR1 and CDR2 sequences are MGHRA and YSYEKL. There are 15 residues in the CDR3. The CDR3 protein is CASSQDRGRDTEAFF.

The rearrangement uses TRBV20-1 and TRBJ2-7. The germline V gene encodes CDR1 DFQATT and CDR2 SNEGSKA (reference sequence). This CDR3 region has 15 residues. CDR3 protein: CSARLASLSYYEQYF.

V gene TRBV6-1 combines with J gene TRBJ2-1; no DNA is available, so the TRBD2 call from TCRdb remains unchecked. Per the germline V gene, CDR1 is MNHNS and CDR2 is SASEGT. The CDR3 is 16 residues long. CDR3 amino acids: CASTVFRPPRYNEQFF.

This chain links TRBV5-5 with TRBJ1-5; checking the TCRdb D call of TRBD1 is not possible without DNA. Per germline, CDR1 SGHKS and CDR2 YYEKEE (reference sequence). The CDR3 is 16 residues long. The CDR3 sequence is CASSRPTGDSNQPQHF.

The rearrangement joins TRBV3-1 to TRBJ2-1. CDR1 and CDR2 from the germline V gene are LGHDT and YNNKEL (reference sequence). The CDR3 consists of 15 residues. The chain's CDR3 is CASSQRGGTYNEQFF.

The chain employs TRBV5-4 and TRBJ1-2; TCRdb reports TRBD1, a call that lacks DNA to check it against. The V gene's germline CDR1 is SGHNT and CDR2 YYREEE (reference sequence). The CDR3 spans 13 residues. The CDR3 spells CASSLNRENGYTF.

V is TRBV7-2 and J is TRBJ2-1. CDR1 SGHTA and CDR2 FQGNSA come from the germline V gene. The CDR3 is 14 amino acids. CDR3 loop: CASRLGVGYNEQFF.

The J gene is TRBJ2-2, the V gene TRBV7-2; TCRdb reports TRBD1, a call that lacks DNA to check it against. Germline V CDR1 and CDR2: SGHTA, FQGNSA. The CDR3 spans 12 residues. CDR3 sequence: CASPIRGRELFF.

The CDR3 spells CAISEGQINNSPLHF. The rearrangement joins TRBV10-3 to TRBJ1-6; no DNA is available, so the TRBD1 call from TCRdb remains unchecked. Germline values: CDR1 ENHRY, CDR2 SYGVKD. This CDR3 comprises 15 residues.

The chain has TRBV12-3 or TRBV12-4 and TRBJ2-1; the TRBD2 assignment by TCRdb is unverifiable without DNA. This CDR3 spans 15 amino acids. The chain's CDR3 is CASSFPSGTHNEQFF.

V usage is TRBV4-3 and J usage is TRBJ2-1. The germline gives CDR1 LGHNA, CDR2 YSLEER. The CDR3 length is 19 residues. The CDR3 sequence: CASSQDWVAARISYNEQFF.

The V call is TRBV5-6, the J call TRBJ1-2; TCRdb outputs TRBD1, but without DNA this stays unchecked. CDR1 is SGHDT, CDR2 YYEEEE, per germline. This CDR3 comprises 15 residues. CDR3 amino acids: CASSRTGTGSYGYTF.

V is TRBV20-1 and J is TRBJ2-3; with no DNA, the TCRdb D assignment of TRBD2 cannot be verified. CDR1 and CDR2 (germline): DFQATT, SNEGSKA (reference sequence). The CDR3 has 21 amino acids. This CDR3 is CSAPHGTPGLAGGRGTDTQYF.

CDR3 sequence: CSVIAPLAGELFF. The genes are TRBV29-1 and TRBJ2-2; the D call of TRBD2 rests on TCRdb alone, since no DNA is present to check it. Germline-derived CDR1 and CDR2 are SQVTM and ANQGSEA. The CDR3 spans 13 residues.

The chain recombines TRBV20-1 with TRBJ2-5; the TCRdb call, TRBD2, lacks DNA for checking. The germline gives CDR1 DFQATT, CDR2 SNEGSKA (reference sequence). This CDR3 region has 13 residues. The CDR3 reads CSAVLAAQETQYF.

The chain recombines TRBV9 with TRBJ1-1; there is no DNA to check the TCRdb D call of TRBD1. The germline gives CDR1 SGDLS, CDR2 YYNGEE. The CDR3 consists of 15 residues. The CDR3 sequence: CASSTPGGRNTEAFF.

The chain couples TRBV20-1 to TRBJ1-4; absent DNA, TCRdb's TRBD1 call cannot be checked. Germline values: CDR1 DFQATT, CDR2 SNEGSKA (reference sequence). There are 14 residues in the CDR3. The chain's CDR3 is CSARDGAANEKLFF.

The V gene is TRBV19, the J gene TRBJ1-6; the D call of TRBD1 rests on TCRdb alone, since no DNA is present to check it. CDR3 length equals 14 residues. CDR1 is LNHDA and CDR2 is SQIVND in the germline V gene (reference sequence). This chain's CDR3 is CASSIAYRDSPLHF.

The V and J genes are TRBV2 and TRBJ2-1. Germline CDR1 reads SNHLY; CDR2 reads FYNNEI. The CDR3 is made up of 15 amino acids. The CDR3 spells CASSESRRMGNEQFF.

J is TRBJ2-5 and V is TRBV20-1. Per the germline V gene, CDR1 is DFQATT and CDR2 is SNEGSKA (reference sequence). CDR3 length equals 15 residues. CDR3 in amino acids: CSARDRPRYISTQYF.

The chain recombines TRBV12-3 or TRBV12-4 with TRBJ1-5; TCRdb's assignment of TRBD1 cannot be checked, as there is no DNA. The CDR3 loop spans 12 amino acids. The CDR3 loop is CASSPQGQPQHF.

This chain connects TRBV20-1 to TRBJ2-1; TCRdb's D call of TRBD1 is untestable without DNA. The CDR3 contains 18 residues. From germline, CDR1 is DFQATT and CDR2 SNEGSKA (reference sequence). CDR3 residues: CSARARGPRKSSYNEQFF.

This chain joins TRBV18 and TRBJ2-1; the TCRdb call, TRBD2, lacks DNA for checking. This CDR3 has 15 amino acids. Germline V CDR1 and CDR2: KGHSH, LQKENI. The CDR3 sequence is CASSPGLAGDNEQFF.

The chain uses TRBV20-1 and TRBJ1-5. Germline values: CDR1 DFQATT, CDR2 SNEGSKA (reference sequence). This CDR3 spans 12 amino acids. This chain's CDR3 is CSANQANQPQHF.

The chain combines TRBV6-5 with TRBJ1-1; TCRdb's D call of TRBD1 is untestable without DNA. Germline loops: CDR1 MNHEY, CDR2 SVGAGI. This CDR3 is 12 amino acids long. Here the CDR3 reads CASFRGTTEAFF.

The V call is TRBV9, the J call TRBJ1-6. This CDR3 comprises 14 residues. Germline CDR1 reads SGDLS; CDR2 reads YYNGEE. The CDR3: CASSVGREDSPLHF. Based on the CDR3 plus reference TRBV9 and TRBJ1-6, the full variable domain is DSGVTQTPKHLITATGQRVTLRCSPRSGDLSVYWYQQSLDQGLQFLIQYYNGEERAKGNILERFSAQQFPDLHSELNLSSLELGDSALYFCASSVGREDSPLHFGNGTRLTVT.